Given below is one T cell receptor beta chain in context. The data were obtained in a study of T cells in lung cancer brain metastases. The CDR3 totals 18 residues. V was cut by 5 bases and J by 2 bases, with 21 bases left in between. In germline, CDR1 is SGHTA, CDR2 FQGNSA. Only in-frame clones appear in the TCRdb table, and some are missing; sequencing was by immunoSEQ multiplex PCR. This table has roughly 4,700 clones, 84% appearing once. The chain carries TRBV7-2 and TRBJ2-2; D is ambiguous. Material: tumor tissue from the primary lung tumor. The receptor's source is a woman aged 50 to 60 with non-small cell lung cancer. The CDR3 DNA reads TGTGCCAGCAGCAACATGTGGAGACTCCGAACCAACACCGGGGAGCTGTTTTTT. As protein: CASSNMWRLRTNTGELFF. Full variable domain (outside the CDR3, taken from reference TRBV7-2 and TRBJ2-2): GAGVSQSPSNKVTEKGKDVELRCDPISGHTALYWYRQSLGQGLEFLIYFQGNSAPDKSGLPSDRFSAERTGGSVSTLTIQRTQQEDSAVYLCASSNMWRLRTNTGELFFGEGSRLTVL.